The rows below give T cell receptor beta chains drawn from one sample of a study of blood T cell repertoires in COVID-19. Sequencing used immunoSEQ multiplex PCR; TCRdb keeps in-frame clones, though not all of them. The sample has about 160,000 clones, about 92% seen once. Sequenced input: peripheral blood. These receptors came from a man in his fifties or sixties with active or convalescent COVID-19. Both conserved end residues are part of each CDR3. The D gene is left open where the match is weak. Not every row has a clone size; where given, it reads once, few, many or a size class.

CDR3	DNA	V	J	size	D
CASSLGQPNTEAFF	TGTGCCAGCAGCTTGGGACAGCCGAACACTGAAGCTTTCTTT	TRBV5-5	TRBJ1-1	NA	NA
CASSLAGATEAFF	TGTGCCAGCAGCTTAGCAGGGGCCACTGAAGCTTTCTTT	TRBV7-9	TRBJ1-1	NA	NA
CATSRAGTANTGELFF	TGTGCCACCAGCAGAGCAGGGACAGCGAACACCGGGGAGCTGTTTTTT	TRBV15	TRBJ2-2	NA	TRBD1
CSAATGGSGEQYF	TGCAGCGCCGCGACAGGGGGTTCGGGGGAGCAGTACTTC	TRBV29-1	TRBJ2-7	NA	TRBD1
CASSVGLAGAGRTGELFF	TGTGCCAGCAGTGTGGGACTAGCGGGAGCAGGTAGAACCGGGGAGCTGTTTTTT	TRBV6-2/TRBV6-3	TRBJ2-2	NA	TRBD2
CASSLAGGNYEQFF	TGTGCCAGCAGCTTAGCTGGAGGGAATTATGAGCAGTTCTTC	TRBV7-2	TRBJ2-1	NA	NA
CASSLTGALGNTIYF	TGTGCCAGCAGCTTAACAGGGGCACTTGGAAACACCATATATTTT	TRBV7-2	TRBJ1-3	NA	TRBD1
CASSIRASGTGGGTEAFF	TGTGCCAGTAGTATAAGGGCCTCCGGGACAGGGGGTGGGACTGAAGCTTTCTTT	TRBV19	TRBJ1-1	NA	TRBD1
CASSLGGSYNEQFF	TGCGCCAGCAGCCTCGGAGGGTCCTACAATGAGCAGTTCTTC	TRBV5-1	TRBJ2-1	NA	NA
CASSPLLAQSTDTQYF	TGTGCCAGCTCACCACTTCTAGCGCAAAGCACAGATACGCAGTATTTT	TRBV18	TRBJ2-3	NA	NA
CASSGGLARYNEQFF	TGTGCCAGCAGTGGGGGACTAGCGAGATACAATGAGCAGTTCTTC	TRBV28	TRBJ2-1	NA	TRBD2
CATSEGGKETQYF	TGTGCCACCAGTGAGGGGGGGAAAGAGACCCAGTACTTC	TRBV24-1	TRBJ2-5	NA	TRBD2
CASTPGASNYGYTF	TGTGCCAGCACCCCAGGGGCGTCCAACTATGGCTACACCTTC	TRBV7-9	TRBJ1-2	NA	NA
CASSINNGPGNTIYF	TGTGCCAGTAGTATAAATAATGGGCCTGGAAACACCATATATTTT	TRBV19	TRBJ1-3	NA	NA
CASRDTVNYGYTF	TGCGCCAGCCGGGACACTGTGAACTATGGCTACACCTTC	TRBV5-1	TRBJ1-2	NA	NA
CASSSGGLALHF	TGTGCCAGCAGCTCGGGGGGGCTGGCCCTCCACTTT	TRBV7-9	TRBJ1-6	few	NA
CASSLGSGTSGSYEQFF	TGTGCCAGCAGCTTAGGGAGCGGGACTAGCGGGAGCTATGAGCAGTTCTTC	TRBV7-9	TRBJ2-1	NA	TRBD2
CASIAPYYNEQFF	TGTGCCAGCATCGCGCCGTACTACAATGAGCAGTTCTTC	TRBV6-5	TRBJ2-1	NA	NA
CASAIQGPGQGGDTQYF	TGCGCCAGCGCTATCCAGGGGCCGGGACAGGGTGGAGATACGCAGTATTTT	TRBV10-2	TRBJ2-3	NA	TRBD1
CASSTLGQGHTDTQYF	TGTGCCAGTAGTACCTTGGGACAGGGCCACACAGATACGCAGTATTTT	TRBV19	TRBJ2-3	NA	TRBD1
CAISGTGEAFF	TGTGCCATCAGTGGGACAGGGGAAGCTTTCTTT	TRBV10-3	TRBJ1-1	NA	TRBD1
CAWSPGSGYTF	TGTGCCTGGAGTCCCGGGAGCGGCTACACCTTC	TRBV30	TRBJ1-2	once	NA
CASSILDTQSNQPQHF	TGTGCCAGTAGTATTTTGGACACCCAAAGCAATCAGCCCCAGCATTTT	TRBV19	TRBJ1-5	NA	NA
CASSQEASFNYGYTF	TGTGCCAGCAGCCAAGAGGCCTCATTTAACTATGGCTACACCTTC	TRBV3-1/TRBV3-2	TRBJ1-2	NA	NA
CASSPGPGVTEAFF	TGTGCCAGCTCACCGGGTCCAGGGGTCACTGAAGCTTTCTTT	TRBV18	TRBJ1-1	NA	NA
CASSGGGFTEAFF	TGTGCCAGCAGTGGGGGGGGTTTCACTGAAGCTTTCTTT	TRBV12-3/TRBV12-4	TRBJ1-1	NA	NA
CASTETRARYNEQFF	TGTGCCAGTACCGAAACTAGGGCCCGCTACAATGAGCAGTTCTTC	TRBV19	TRBJ2-1	NA	NA
CASSTEGWYSNQPQHF	TGTGCCAGTAGTACTGAGGGTTGGTATAGCAATCAGCCCCAGCATTTT	TRBV19	TRBJ1-5	NA	NA
CASSHRDSGNTIYF	TGTGCCAGCAGCCATCGGGACTCTGGAAACACCATATATTTT	TRBV7-8	TRBJ1-3	NA	NA
CASSFQPAETQYF	TGTGCCAGCAGCTTCCAACCCGCGGAGACCCAGTACTTC	TRBV7-2	TRBJ2-5	NA	NA
CASSGGTGQGDEQYF	TGTGCCAGCAGCGGCGGAACGGGACAGGGTGACGAGCAGTACTTC	TRBV9	TRBJ2-7	NA	TRBD1
CASSLASTTNEKLFF	TGCGCCAGCAGCTTGGCCAGTACAACTAATGAAAAACTGTTTTTT	TRBV5-1	TRBJ1-4	few	NA
CASSSQGDQPQHF	TGTGCCAGCAGCTCACAGGGGGATCAGCCCCAGCATTTT	TRBV7-2	TRBJ1-5	once	TRBD1
CASSDPVTYEQYF	TGCGCCAGCAGTGATCCCGTTACCTACGAGCAGTACTTC	TRBV10-1	TRBJ2-7	NA	NA
CAERGQSYGYTF	TGTGCCGAAAGGGGGCAGTCCTATGGCTACACCTTC	TRBV2	TRBJ1-2	NA	TRBD1
CASSELSRGSGYEQYF	TGTGCCAGCAGTGAATTAAGCAGGGGGAGTGGCTACGAGCAGTACTTC	TRBV6-1	TRBJ2-7	NA	TRBD1
CASSYLGAWETQYF	TGTGCCAGCAGTTACTTGGGGGCCTGGGAGACCCAGTACTTC	TRBV6-2/TRBV6-3	TRBJ2-5	NA	NA
CASSPGAYTGELFF	TGTGCCAGCAGCCCAGGGGCGTACACCGGGGAGCTGTTTTTT	TRBV3-1/TRBV3-2	TRBJ2-2	NA	NA
CAISYLAGGLGTDTQYF	TGTGCCATCAGTTATCTAGCGGGAGGATTGGGCACAGATACGCAGTATTTT	TRBV10-3	TRBJ2-3	NA	TRBD2
CASSSSVNYGYTF	TGTGCCAGCAGCTCCTCAGTTAACTATGGCTACACCTTC	TRBV7-2	TRBJ1-2	once	NA